This T cell receptor (beta chain) was observed in a study of blood T cell repertoires in COVID-19. About the study: Material from acute and convalescent COVID-19 was sourced from the United States, Italy and Spain.

The CDR3 consists of 13 residues. The trim removed 9 bases at V and 4 bases at J, leaving 6 bases unmatched. CDR1 and CDR2 from the germline V gene are LNHDA and SQIVND (reference sequence). The authors' processing: Estimated nucleated cell counts came from reference gene primer amplification. Generated by immunoSEQ multiplex PCR, the TCRdb table keeps only in-frame clones and is missing some. That table furnishes V, J and clone size, whereas the DNA furnished D and trimming. The top ten hold 3% to 4.5% of the sample, which has a few hundred thousand clones, around 90% seen once. This sequence originates from a woman in her sixties or seventies with COVID-19, enrolled during active disease. The sequencing sample was made of peripheral blood. This chain connects TRBV19 to TRBJ1-2; 9 nucleotides align to TRBD1. The CDR3 DNA sequence: TGTGCCAGCCGGGACAGGGCCTTCTATGGCTACACCTTC. Protein product: CASRDRAFYGYTF.